Below, 30 T cell receptor beta chains from the same sample are listed, as sequenced in a study of shared clonotypes between healthy human individuals. Sequencing used immunoSEQ multiplex PCR; TCRdb keeps in-frame clones, though not all of them. The repertoire holds roughly 640,000 clones, with around 72% as singletons. Source material: memory CD4+ T cells sorted from blood. Subset indicated: CD45RA-negative fraction. Receptors originate from a woman aged 25 to 39 in good health.

This sequence joins TRBV5-1 and TRBJ2-1; TRBD1 matches 9 bases. Germline values: CDR1 SGHRS, CDR2 YFSETQ. V lost 4 bases to trimming and J lost 9 bases; unmatched junction nucleotides: 8. The CDR3 is 14 amino acids. This CDR3 is CASSRGQGIGEQFF. Here the CDR3 DNA reads TGCGCCAGCAGCAGGGGACAGGGAATCGGTGAGCAGTTCTTC.

V gene TRBV5-1 combines with J gene TRBJ2-2, with 10 bases matching TRBD2. Germline V lookup: CDR1 SGHRS, CDR2 YFSETQ. The CDR3 has 16 residues. Trimming removed 0 bases from V and 3 bases from J; junction bases left unmatched: 2. CDR3 sequence reads: CASSLATSGDTGELFF. The CDR3 DNA reads as TGCGCCAGCAGCTTGGCAACTAGCGGGGACACCGGGGAGCTGTTTTTT.

This clone occurred once. The CDR3 DNA sequence: TGTGCCAGCAGTTCATGGGACAGGGCCTCCTACGAGCAGTACTTC. Amino acids: CASSSWDRASYEQYF. V is TRBV27 and J is TRBJ2-7; 9 nucleotides line up with TRBD1. The germline V gene encodes CDR1 MNHEY and CDR2 SMNVEV (reference sequence). Trimming at V came to 4 bases and at J to 0 bases, leaving 4 bases not matched to a gene. The CDR3 length is 15 residues.

The chain has TRBV27 and TRBJ2-7; 9 bases fit TRBD1. V lost 4 bases and J lost 5; bases outside the gene matches: 3. Germline V gene data show CDR1 as MNHEY and CDR2 as SMNVEV (reference sequence). The CDR3 runs 13 residues. CDR3 nucleotides: TGTGCCAGCAGTTGGACAGGGGAACACGAGCAGTACTTC. It yields the protein CASSWTGEHEQYF.

This clone was observed a few times. This chain joins TRBV11-2 and TRBJ2-5, with no clear D. The V and J ends lost 0 bases and 7 bases respectively, with 3 bases between them. The CDR3 totals 11 residues. Looked up from germline, CDR1 is SGHAT and CDR2 is FQNNGV. The DNA for the CDR3 is TGTGCCAGCAGCTTAGAATCGACCCAGTACTTC. Translation gives CASSLESTQYF.

This clone was detected a few times. This sequence joins TRBV18 and TRBJ2-3; D gene ambiguous. The CDR3 loop spans 14 amino acids. Trimming shortened V by 6 bases and J by 1 base, and 11 bases separated the two germline ends. Germline V CDR1 and CDR2: KGHSH, LQKENI. CDR3 DNA sequence: TGTGCCAGCTCTCGCGTTCAGGGCACAGATACGCAGTATTTT. Translated: CASSRVQGTDTQYF.

The chain employs TRBV10-3 and TRBJ2-4; D gene unclear. Per the germline V gene, CDR1 is ENHRY and CDR2 is SYGVKD. V was trimmed by 4 bases and J by 7 bases, leaving 11 bases between them. The CDR3 length is 13 residues. The CDR3 nucleotides are TGTGCCATCAGTGGGTGGCCCCCGAACATTCAGTACTTC. Protein product: CAISGWPPNIQYF.

This chain links TRBV14 with TRBJ1-2, with D hard to call. With 0 bases removed from V and 4 bases from J, the gap between germline ends came to 15 bases. From germline, CDR1 is SGHDN and CDR2 FVKESK. CDR3 length: 16 residues. The CDR3: CASSQEGFPQRYGYTF. The DNA of the CDR3 is TGTGCCAGCAGCCAAGAGGGATTCCCACAACGCTATGGCTACACCTTC.

Points on this clone: Germline is not matched at one junction end, which may reflect a read error. The rearrangement uses TRBV27 and TRBJ2-7; maybe TRBD2 (6 bases). This CDR3 is built from 13 residues. CDR1 is MNHEY, CDR2 SMNVEV, per germline (reference sequence). The CDR3 loop is CASSLEGLPRLNF. The CDR3 DNA is TGTGCCAGCAGTTTAGAGGGACTTCCGCGCTTGAACTTC.

J is TRBJ2-2 and V is TRBV7-2; 9 bases align to TRBD2. V was pared by 5 bases and J by 3 bases, with 4 bases of the junction left unmatched. The CDR3 runs 15 residues. Germline CDR1 and CDR2: SGHTA and FQGNSA. This CDR3 reads CASSRTSVHTGELFF. CDR3 nucleotides: TGTGCCAGCAGCCGGACTAGCGTTCACACCGGGGAGCTGTTTTTT.

The rearrangement links TRBV18 to TRBJ1-2, with 8 bases matching TRBD1. V trimming: 2 bases; J trimming: 0 bases; junction bases outside the gene matches: 2. The CDR3 loop spans 15 amino acids. CDR1 is KGHSH and CDR2 is LQKENI in the germline V gene. The CDR3 loop reads CASSPRTGTNYGYTF. The CDR3, as DNA: TGTGCCAGCTCACCAAGGACAGGGACTAACTATGGCTACACCTTC.

The rearrangement joins TRBV10-3 to TRBJ2-2; 8 bases are a match to TRBD2. The CDR3 length is 12 residues. Germline trimming cut 9 bases from V and 5 bases from J; bases unmatched to any gene: 2. Per germline, CDR1 ENHRY and CDR2 SYGVKD. The CDR3 sequence: CAISGSTGELFF. The DNA for the CDR3 is TGTGCCATAAGCGGGAGTACCGGGGAGCTGTTTTTT.

Concerning this clone: This sample also contains other DNA sequences that code for the same CDR3. The rearrangement uses TRBV15 and TRBJ2-5; the D gene is possibly TRBD2 (5 bases). The V gene lost 1 base and the J gene lost 0 bases, with 9 bases spanning the gap. The CDR3 consists of 15 residues. Germline CDR1 LNHNV, CDR2 YYDKDF (reference sequence). The CDR3 loop is CATSRATGYQETQYF. CDR3 DNA: TGTGCCACCAGCAGAGCCACGGGATACCAAGAGACCCAGTACTTC.

J is TRBJ1-3 and V is TRBV7-2; no clear D gene. Per the germline V gene, CDR1 is SGHTA and CDR2 is FQGNSA. The V gene lost 4 bases and the J gene lost 4 bases, with 11 bases spanning the gap. The CDR3 is 14 residues long. The CDR3 DNA follows: TGTGCCAGCAGCTCAAGACATAACGGAAACACCATATATTTT. Translation: CASSSRHNGNTIYF.

This rearrangement joins TRBV27 to TRBJ2-7; no clear D. V was shortened by 2 bases and J by 3 bases, with 8 bases between the two germline ends. The CDR3 has 13 residues. CDR1 is MNHEY and CDR2 is SMNVEV in the germline V gene (reference sequence). The CDR3 DNA reads TGTGCCAGCAGTTTAAGGCCCCTCTACGAGCAGTACTTC. Translating it yields CASSLRPLYEQYF.

The gene calls are TRBV5-1 and TRBJ1-2; 9 nucleotides align to TRBD1. V lost 4 bases and J lost 4; bases outside the gene matches: 11. Germline CDR1 reads SGHRS; CDR2 reads YFSETQ. The CDR3 is 16 amino acids. CDR3 nucleotide sequence: TGCGCCAGCAGCCCCTCGGGACAGGGCAGCTTCTATGGCTACACCTTC. Encoded protein: CASSPSGQGSFYGYTF.

In its sample, this clone was seen many times. This chain uses TRBV7-9 with TRBJ1-2, with D hard to call. Deletions cut 5 bases from V and 3 bases from J, with 7 bases between. The germline CDR1 and CDR2 sequences are SEHNR and FQNEAQ (reference sequence). The CDR3 runs 12 residues. Written as DNA, the CDR3 is TGTGCCAGCAGCCGGCAGTACTATGGCTACACCTTC. It is translated as CASSRQYYGYTF.

In this sample, this clone turned up once. This rearrangement joins TRBV5-1 to TRBJ2-3; TRBD1 agrees at 7 bases. Trimming at V came to 8 bases and at J to 2 bases, leaving 11 bases not matched to a gene. Germline loops: CDR1 SGHRS, CDR2 YFSETQ. The CDR3 extends over 15 amino acids. As DNA, the CDR3 is TGCGCCAGTTCGAATTACAGGGGCGTCACAGATACGCAGTATTTT. Its protein product is CASSNYRGVTDTQYF.

V and J are TRBV5-3 and TRBJ2-4; the match to TRBD2 covers 7 bases. TRBV5-3 is flagged as an ORF with uncertain function. The CDR3 is 15 amino acids. V shed 0 bases, J shed 0 bases, and the junction held 0 bases outside the gene matches. Written as DNA, the CDR3 is TGTGCCAGAAGCTTGGTAGCGGGAGCCAAAAACATTCAGTACTTC. This translates into CARSLVAGAKNIQYF.

This clone was counted between two and nine times. The chain uses TRBV6-6 and TRBJ1-1, with D perhaps matching TRBD1 (5 bases). The CDR3 is 14 amino acids. Germline assignment: CDR1 MNHNY and CDR2 SVGAGI (reference sequence). The ends were cut back, 6 bases at V and 4 bases at J, with 15 bases in the middle. The CDR3, as DNA: TGTGCCAGCAGCTTGCCACACGGGGGCACTGAAGCTTTCTTT. It translates to CASSLPHGGTEAFF.

In its sample, this clone was seen once. The CDR3 nucleotides are TGTGCCAGCAGCCCGTCGACTAGCGGGAGTTACAATGAGCAGTTCTTC. Amino acid sequence: CASSPSTSGSYNEQFF. V usage is TRBV7-3 and J usage is TRBJ2-1, with 12 bases matching TRBD2. This CDR3 spans 16 amino acids. Germline values: CDR1 SGHTA, CDR2 FQGTGA. V lost 5 bases and J lost 4; bases outside the gene matches: 6.

This clone was recorded many times. The rearrangement joins TRBV6-1 to TRBJ1-2, with 10 bases lining up with TRBD1. The trim removed 3 bases at V and 9 bases at J, leaving 10 bases unmatched. Germline values: CDR1 MNHNS, CDR2 SASEGT. This CDR3 is built from 15 residues. The CDR3 region is CASSDATGGDSSYTF. In nucleotides, the CDR3 is TGTGCCAGCAGTGACGCGACAGGGGGCGATTCCAGCTACACCTTC.

Comment on this clone: Other DNA sequences from this sample encode an identical CDR3 as well. V is TRBV15 and J is TRBJ2-3; possibly TRBD2 for D (5 bases). Germline V gives CDR1 LNHNV, CDR2 YYDKDF (reference sequence). Trimming took off 0 bases at V and 4 bases at J, with 11 bases between the two ends. The CDR3 is 15 residues long. DNA of the CDR3: TGTGCCACCAGCAGAGATCGAGCGGAACCAGATACGCAGTATTTT. Translating it yields CATSRDRAEPDTQYF.

This clone turned up a few times. CDR3 DNA: TGTGCCAGCTCACGCTCCGGGGAGTACACTGAAGCTTTCTTT. Residues: CASSRSGEYTEAFF. J is TRBJ1-1 and V is TRBV18, with D uncertain. The CDR3 totals 14 residues. Germline CDR1 KGHSH, CDR2 LQKENI. Trimming stripped 4 bases from V and 3 bases from J, with 12 bases between.

In its sample, this clone was seen a few times. CDR3 sequence (DNA): TGTGCCAGCAGCCCTGGGCAGGGGGGCTACAATGAGCAGTTCTTC. This gives the protein CASSPGQGGYNEQFF. The V gene is TRBV7-9, the J gene TRBJ2-1, with TRBD1 as a possible D gene (7 bases). V shed 5 bases and J shed 3 bases, with 14 bases lying between them. Germline CDR1 is SEHNR and CDR2 is FQNEAQ (reference sequence). The CDR3 consists of 15 residues.

The chain carries TRBV5-1 and TRBJ1-3; D is possibly TRBD1 (5 bases). The CDR3 has 18 amino acids. Trimming removed 0 bases at V and 2 bases at J, with 18 bases between. Germline CDR1 SGHRS, CDR2 YFSETQ. CDR3 residues: CASSLGGGEEAAGNTIYF. CDR3 DNA sequence: TGCGCCAGCAGCTTGGGAGGAGGGGAAGAGGCTGCTGGAAACACCATATATTTT.

V usage is TRBV28 and J usage is TRBJ1-3, with 12 bases matching TRBD1. The CDR3 sequence is 20 residues long. The germline gives CDR1 MDHEN, CDR2 SYDVKM. The ends lost 5 bases at V and 0 bases at J; junction bases unmatched: 14. CDR3 nucleotides: TGTGCCAGCAGTCCGCGCCGGGTCTGGGACAGGGGGCCCTCTGGAAACACCATATATTTT. It translates to CASSPRRVWDRGPSGNTIYF.

This chain uses TRBV4-1 with TRBJ2-5; 7 nucleotides agree with TRBD1. The CDR3 has 16 residues. Unmatched junction bases numbered 8, after V lost 1 base and J lost 3 bases. CDR1 MGHRA and CDR2 YSYEKL come from the germline V gene. The CDR3: CASSQVDRWGKETQYF. The CDR3 nucleotides are TGCGCCAGCAGCCAAGTGGACAGGTGGGGAAAAGAGACCCAGTACTTC.

V is TRBV18 and J is TRBJ1-4, with a tentative D call TRBD1 (5 bases). CDR1 and CDR2 from the germline V gene are KGHSH and LQKENI. V dropped 3 bases and J dropped 0 bases, with 11 bases sitting between them. This CDR3 region has 16 residues. This CDR3 is CASSPWGRTTNEKLFF. As DNA, the CDR3 is TGTGCCAGCTCACCTTGGGGCAGGACAACTAATGAAAAACTGTTTTTT.

V gene TRBV5-1 combines with J gene TRBJ1-1; no clear D gene. V was cut by 4 bases and J by 4 bases, with 14 bases left in between. The CDR3 has 14 amino acids. Germline CDR1 SGHRS, CDR2 YFSETQ. The CDR3 spells CASSPGVEGTEAFF. CDR3 in DNA: TGCGCCAGCAGCCCTGGAGTGGAGGGCACTGAAGCTTTCTTT.